Only one count was recorded for the clone carrying this T cell receptor beta chain. This entry comes from a study of T cell responses to AZD1222 COVID-19 vaccine. Sequencing was performed with immunoSEQ multiplex PCR; in TCRdb, only in-frame clones are kept and a portion is missing. Of 90,000 to 150,000 clones in the sample, approximately 84% were seen once. Trimming cost V 5 bases and J 2 bases; bases outside gene matches: 3. This CDR3 has 14 amino acids. CDR1 is SGHAT and CDR2 is FQNNGV in the germline V gene. The TCR was taken from an adult in good health. The sample in question was peripheral blood, obtained on day 0 of AZD1222 vaccination. The gene calls are TRBV11-2 and TRBJ2-7; 10 positions agree with TRBD1. The CDR3 coding sequence is TGTGCCAGCAGCCCGACAGGGGGCACCTACGAGCAGTACTTC. Translation: CASSPTGGTYEQYF.